Listed below are T cell receptor beta chains from one sample, sequenced in a study of shared clonotypes between healthy human individuals. Repertoires were generated with immunoSEQ multiplex PCR, while TCRdb's copy carries only in-frame clones and drops some. Among around 1,900,000 clones listed, just under 95% were seen once. The sequenced sample consisted of naive CD8+ T cells from PBMCs. These TCRs come from a man in his late teens or twenties in good health. Some clones in this sample may be carry-over from other donors' samples. Both conserved end residues are part of each CDR3. D genes are given only for firm matches. A clone size is listed for some rows: how often the clone was seen (once, few, many), or a class if it is expanded.

>-|TRBV4-3|-|TRBJ2-1
TGCGCCAGCAGCCAAGGATCGGACAATGAGCAGTTCTTC
CASSQGSDNEQFF
>TRBD2|TRBV7-2|-|TRBJ2-1
TGTGCCAGCAGCTTAGGTAGCGGGAGGGGAAATGAGCAGTTCTTC
CASSLGSGRGNEQFF
>TRBD1|TRBV27|-|TRBJ1-2
TGTGCCAGCAGGCTTGGGACAGCTCCTAACTATGGCTACACCTTC
CASRLGTAPNYGYTF
>-|TRBV6-1|-|TRBJ2-1
TGTGCCAGCAGTGAAATCCCCCCTAGCGCAAGCTCCTACAATGAGCAGTTCTTC
CASSEIPPSASSYNEQFF
>-|TRBV4-1|-|TRBJ2-1
TGCGCCAGCAGCCAAATACCGGGGCCCTCGAGGTCCTACAATGAGCAGTTCTTC
CASSQIPGPSRSYNEQFF
>-|TRBV28|-|TRBJ1-1
TGTGCCAGCAGTTTATACGGGATAACCTTCGGGGCGAACACTGAAGCTTTCTTT
CASSLYGITFGANTEAFF
>-|TRBV2|-|TRBJ2-7
TGTGCCAGCGGGCTTGGGGGTTCCTACGAGCAGTACTTC
CASGLGGSYEQYF
>TRBD1|TRBV11-3|-|TRBJ2-2
TGTGCCAGCAGCCCACACAGGGGAGCCGGGGAGCTGTTTTTT
CASSPHRGAGELFF
>-|TRBV9|-|TRBJ2-3
TGTGCCAGCAGCGATGACAGCACAGATACGCAGTATTTT
CASSDDSTDTQYF
>-|TRBV5-8|-|TRBJ2-7
TGTGCCAGCAGCGCCGCCTACGAGCAGTACTTC
CASSAAYEQYF
>-|TRBV4-1|-|TRBJ1-2
TGCGCCAGCAGCCAAGACCCAGGGACTAACTATGGCTACACCTTC
CASSQDPGTNYGYTF
>-|TRBV5-1|few|TRBJ2-7
TGCGCCAGCAGCTCAACCTACGAGCAGTACTTC
CASSSTYEQYF
>TRBD1|TRBV28|-|TRBJ2-7
TGTGCCACCAGTCAGGGGGAATACGAGCAGTACTTC
CATSQGEYEQYF
>-|TRBV7-9|-|TRBJ2-3
TGTGCCAGCAGCTTAGCCCGGGACCGAAGCACAGATACGCAGTATTTT
CASSLARDRSTDTQYF
>TRBD2|TRBV9|-|TRBJ2-2
TGTGCCAGCAGCACTACTAGCAGCGGGAGGGCCCCCACCGGGGAGCTGTTTTTT
CASSTTSSGRAPTGELFF
>TRBD1|TRBV27|-|TRBJ2-7
TGTGCCAGCAGTTTAAGGGGGCCAGGTTACGAGCAGTACTTC
CASSLRGPGYEQYF
>-|TRBV15|-|TRBJ2-3
TGTGCCACCAGCAGGTCCCGCGACGGAACAGATACGCAGTATTTT
CATSRSRDGTDTQYF
>TRBD2|TRBV29-1|-|TRBJ2-1
TGCAGCGTTGCCGGGACTAGCGGGAGAGGTGGGGGGTACAATGAGCAGTTCTTC
CSVAGTSGRGGGYNEQFF
>-|TRBV19|-|TRBJ1-3
TGTGCCAGTAGTAACCCCTGGGACACCATATATTTT
CASSNPWDTIYF
>TRBD2|TRBV4-1|-|TRBJ2-1
TGCGCCAGCAGCCAAGGCCTAGCGGGAGCTGACAATGAGCAGTTCTTC
CASSQGLAGADNEQFF
>-|TRBV29-1|-|TRBJ2-1
TGCAGCGCCGATGAGCAGTTCTTC
CSADEQFF
>-|TRBV7-2|-|TRBJ1-3
TGTGCCAGCAGCTTTAACAGGGACACCATATATTTT
CASSFNRDTIYF
>TRBD1|TRBV27|few|TRBJ1-5
TGTGCCAGCAGTCCCTGGACAGGGAAAGGTCAGCCCCAGCATTTT
CASSPWTGKGQPQHF
>-|TRBV27|-|TRBJ1-1
TGTGCCAGCAGTATGGGAAGGACTGAAGCTTTCTTT
CASSMGRTEAFF
>TRBD2|TRBV7-9|once|TRBJ2-5
TGTGCCAGCCTGGCGGGAGGGGAGCAGTACTTC
CASLAGGEQYF
>TRBD1|TRBV2|-|TRBJ2-7
TGTGCCAGCAGGACTGGGACAGGGTCTTTCGACGAGCAGTACTTC
CASRTGTGSFDEQYF
>-|TRBV4-3|-|TRBJ1-4
TGCGCCAGCAGCCAGGATGAGGAGGGCACTGCCGAAAAACTGTTTTTT
CASSQDEEGTAEKLFF